This TCR beta chain originates from a study of cytomegalovirus exposure and HLA in healthy donors. Broader study findings: Reportedly, HLA-A and HLA-B alleles of most subjects were accurately predicted from TCR beta.

A multiplex PCR was run with 60 Vbeta primers and 13 Jbeta primers. Method: immunoSEQ multiplex PCR; TCRdb's copy keeps in-frame clones and lacks some. The table for this sample gives 75,000 to 85,000 clones. Regarding this clone: What it recognizes is unknown.

Trimming took off 3 bases at V and 11 bases at J, with 10 bases between the two ends. This CDR3 is 12 amino acids long. Germline-derived CDR1 and CDR2 are MDHEN and SYDVKM. Sequenced material: PBMCs. This clonotype was obtained from a man aged 45 to 65 in good health and CMV-seronegative. The rearrangement links TRBV28 to TRBJ1-4; D is unclear. Here the CDR3 DNA reads TGTGCCAGCAGTTTTGAGGGAGCCAAACTGTTTTTT. It translates to CASSFEGAKLFF. The variable domain in full, completed from reference TRBV28 and TRBJ1-4, reads DVKVTQSSRYLVKRTGEKVFLECVQDMDHENMFWYRQDPGLGLRLIYFSYDVKMKEKGDIPEGYSVSREKKERFSLILESASTNQTSMYLCASSFEGAKLFFGSGTQLSVL.